This T cell receptor (beta chain) was observed in a study of blood T cell repertoires in COVID-19. With 4 bases clipped from V and 7 bases from J, the junction kept 9 bases outside the gene matches. The germline V gene encodes CDR1 SNHLY and CDR2 FYNNEI. The CDR3 loop spans 15 amino acids. Here immunoSEQ multiplex PCR was the method, and the copy in TCRdb shows in-frame clones only, minus some. The data hold roughly 500,000 clones, with 70% to 90% observed a single time. This clonotype originated in a woman in her fifties or sixties who had recovered from COVID-19. The chain employs TRBV2 and TRBJ2-2; 7 bases line up with TRBD2. The sequencing sample was made of PBMCs or T cells enriched from blood (not recorded which). CDR3 nucleotides: TGTGCCAGCAGTGCCCTACGGGGGGAGAACGGGGAGCTGTTTTTT. Amino acid sequence: CASSALRGENGELFF.